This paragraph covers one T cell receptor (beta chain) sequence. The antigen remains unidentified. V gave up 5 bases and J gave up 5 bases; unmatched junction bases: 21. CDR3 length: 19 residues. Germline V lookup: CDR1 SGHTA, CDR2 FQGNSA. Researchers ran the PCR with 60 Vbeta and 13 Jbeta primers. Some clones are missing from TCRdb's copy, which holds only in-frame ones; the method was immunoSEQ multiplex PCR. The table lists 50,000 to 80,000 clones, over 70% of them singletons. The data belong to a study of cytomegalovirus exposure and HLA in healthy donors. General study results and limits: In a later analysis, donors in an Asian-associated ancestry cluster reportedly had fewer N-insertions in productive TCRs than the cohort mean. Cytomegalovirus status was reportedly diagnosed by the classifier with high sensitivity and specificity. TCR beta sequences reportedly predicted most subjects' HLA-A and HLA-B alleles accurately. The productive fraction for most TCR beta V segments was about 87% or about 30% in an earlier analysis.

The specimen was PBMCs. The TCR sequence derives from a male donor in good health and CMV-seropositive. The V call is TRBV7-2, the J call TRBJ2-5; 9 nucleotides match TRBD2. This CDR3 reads CASSPNLFAAGGPGETQYF. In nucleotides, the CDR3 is TGTGCCAGCAGCCCTAACTTATTCGCGGCGGGGGGGCCGGGTGAGACCCAGTACTTC.